Sequencing of this T cell receptor (beta chain) was carried out in a study of cytomegalovirus exposure and HLA in healthy donors. Study results and limitations: For most TCR sequences rarity was the rule, although some public TCRs occurred in many donors. The authors excluded some V segments, including TRBV6-2 and TRBV6-3, as indistinguishable.

PCR primers comprised 60 Vbeta and 13 Jbeta primers. Libraries were prepared by immunoSEQ multiplex PCR; TCRdb keeps only in-frame clonotypes and omits some of them. Among 100,000 to 120,000 clones listed, 76% were seen once. This clone appeared a few times. Its antigen remains unknown. The CDR3 contains 12 residues. Trimming took off 4 bases at V and 1 base at J, with 4 bases between the two ends. CDR1 is LGHNA, CDR2 YSLEER, per germline. The V and J genes are TRBV4-3 and TRBJ1-1, with D unresolved. The clonotype originates from a man in his thirties or forties in good health and CMV-seropositive. Material: PBMCs. The CDR3 region is CASSRGNTEAFF. In nucleotides, the CDR3 is TGCGCCAGCAGCCGAGGGAACACTGAAGCTTTCTTT.